This TCR beta chain appears in the sequencing data of a study of regulatory T cells in long-lasting Graves disease. Study-wide points: Having few samples may have compromised the accuracy. Whereas new patients shared 970 or so public clonotypes, persistent patients shared more, at some 2,700.

CDR3-region Arm-PCR and iRepertoire HTBI primers produced the TCR beta libraries. TCRdb re-analysed the multiplex PCR reads in MiXCR, keeping a single row per CDR3 protein. The sample consists of around 400,000 distinct CDR3 sequences, around 23% of them appearing once. This clonotype occurred a few times. Its target is not known. As to time point: persistent/refractory GD, antithyroid drugs over 5 years with positive TRAb. Preparation of the TCR library used RNA extracted from PBMCs. This TCR was sampled from a woman in her thirties or forties with Graves disease. The sequenced sample was peripheral blood mononuclear cells (PBMCs), obtained when the disease was refractory, from a patient treated with antithyroid drugs.

CDR3 sequence reads: CASRGAESYNEQFF. The CDR3 bases are TGTGCCAGCCGAGGGGCGGAGTCCTACAATGAGCAGTTCTTC. V gene TRBV11-2 combines with J gene TRBJ2-1; D possibly uses TRBD1 or TRBD2 (5 bases each). The germline V gene encodes CDR1 SGHAT and CDR2 FQNNGV. V was shortened by 8 bases and J by 1 base, with 12 bases between the two germline ends. The length of the CDR3 is 14 residues.